These 27 T cell receptor beta chains share one sample of origin, sequenced in a study of vaccination and CD4 T cells after COVID-19. The Oncomine TCR Beta short-read assay sequenced DNA from cultured CD4+ T cells. TCRdb re-called the PCR reads with MiXCR, one entry per CDR3 protein. The data hold 17,000 or so distinct CDR3 sequences, with 23% observed a single time. Treatment specified: roughly 11-day PBMC culture with coronavirus spike peptide pools or control peptides (ViraFEST assay). Their antigen targets remain unknown. Specimen: cultured CD4+ T cells from blood. These receptors all stem from a human donor with COVID-19.

V gene TRBV5-1 combines with J gene TRBJ2-2; 11 bases fit TRBD2. Germline assignment: CDR1 SGHRS and CDR2 YFSETQ. V trimming: 0 bases; J trimming: 4 bases; junction bases outside the gene matches: 2. This CDR3 contains 16 residues. DNA for the CDR3: TGCGCCAGCAGCTTGGGGACTAGCGGGCCCACCGGGGAGCTGTTTTTT. This gives the protein CASSLGTSGPTGELFF.

CDR3 region: CASSKGTAPSFVADTQYF. For the CDR3, the DNA is TGTGCCAGCAGCAAAGGAACGGCACCGTCCTTTGTTGCAGATACGCAGTATTTT. This rearrangement joins TRBV21-1 to TRBJ2-3. TRBV21-1 has pseudogene status. The CDR3 length is 18 residues.

A few counts support this clonotype. The chain recombines TRBV20-1 with TRBJ2-1; the match to TRBD1 covers 8 bases. CDR1 DFQATT and CDR2 SNEGSKA come from the germline V gene (reference sequence). Germline trimming cut 5 bases from V and 0 bases from J; bases unmatched to any gene: 6. The CDR3 covers 15 residues. CDR3 DNA sequence: TGCAGTGCTGCCACAGGGGGTGGCTCCTACAATGAGCAGTTCTTC. This sequence encodes CSAATGGGSYNEQFF.

This clonotype was seen once. CDR3 loop: CAISESLLGTVSYNEQFF. The CDR3 DNA reads as TGTGCCATCAGTGAGTCTCTACTAGGAACCGTGTCCTACAATGAGCAGTTCTTC. The chain couples TRBV10-3 to TRBJ2-1, with D possibly TRBD2 on 5 matching bases. V dropped 0 bases and J dropped 1 base, with 16 bases sitting between them. The CDR3 spans 18 residues. The germline gives CDR1 ENHRY, CDR2 SYGVKD.

This clonotype was detected only a few times. The rearrangement joins TRBV24-1 to TRBJ1-3; D perhaps matches TRBD1 (6 bases). The V gene's germline CDR1 is KGHDR and CDR2 SFDVKD. The CDR3 length is 13 residues. Trimming removed 11 bases at V and 4 bases at J, with 14 bases between. The CDR3 coding sequence is TGTGCCAGCGCCGGGGGGCAAGGAAACACCATATATTTT. Amino acid sequence: CASAGGQGNTIYF.

The chain combines TRBV7-2 with TRBJ2-7; D is unclear. Germline CDR1 is SGHTA and CDR2 is FQGNSA. The CDR3 totals 14 residues. V was pared by 2 bases and J by 2 bases, with 10 bases between. In DNA form, the CDR3 reads TGTGCCAGCAGCTTAAGTCTAGTGGCCTACGAGCAGTACTTC. Residues: CASSLSLVAYEQYF.

The sample holds a few counts of this clonotype. The chain carries TRBV6-2 or TRBV6-3 and TRBJ1-2; weak D call: TRBD1 (6 bases). CDR1 is MNHEY and CDR2 is SVGEGT in the germline V gene. The CDR3 runs to 14 residues. The germline V and J ends were trimmed by 6 bases and 2 bases, with 13 bases remaining between them. The CDR3 nucleotides read TGTGCCAGCAGCCAGGACAGCCGGAACTATGGCTACACCTTC. Its protein product is CASSQDSRNYGYTF.

This clonotype turned up a few times. The chain joins TRBV9 to TRBJ1-2; D is uncertain. The germline V gene has CDR1 SGDLS and CDR2 YYNGEE. The CDR3 sequence is 14 residues long. Trimming took off 4 bases at V and 3 bases at J, with 13 bases between the two ends. This CDR3 reads CASSTGNQDYGYTF. The CDR3 DNA reads as TGTGCCAGCAGCACCGGGAACCAAGACTATGGCTACACCTTC.

This clonotype was observed a few times. J is TRBJ1-5 and V is TRBV7-2; D perhaps matches TRBD1 (5 bases). Trimming took off 4 bases at V and 5 bases at J, with 15 bases between the two ends. This CDR3 has 15 amino acids. Looked up from germline, CDR1 is SGHTA and CDR2 is FQGNSA. The CDR3 spells CASSWRQGKDQPQHF. CDR3 sequence (DNA): TGTGCCAGCAGCTGGAGGCAGGGTAAGGATCAGCCCCAGCATTTT. Supplemented by reference TRBV7-2 and TRBJ1-5, the full variable domain reads GAGVSQSPSNKVTEKGKDVELRCDPISGHTALYWYRQSLGQGLEFLIYFQGNSAPDKSGLPSDRFSAERTGGSVSTLTIQRTQQEDSAVYLCASSWRQGKDQPQHFGDGTRLSIL.

This clonotype ranks as medium-sized (0.01 to 0.1%). The chain recombines TRBV20-1 with TRBJ2-3, with 9 bases lining up with TRBD1. The V gene's germline CDR1 is DFQATT and CDR2 SNEGSKA (reference sequence). The CDR3 is 14 residues long. J was trimmed by 4 bases and V by 3 bases; bases with no gene match: 5. In nucleotides, the CDR3 is TGCAGTGCTAGTACAGGGGGCAGCCCAGATACGCAGTATTTT. This translates into CSASTGGSPDTQYF.

The CDR3 sequence: CASSLELTYEQYF. The CDR3 DNA follows: TGCGCCAGCAGCTTGGAACTGACCTACGAGCAGTACTTC. The genes are TRBV5-1 and TRBJ2-7; D is unresolved. V gave up 0 bases and J gave up 2 bases, with 6 bases separating them. Germline-derived CDR1 and CDR2 are SGHRS and YFSETQ. The CDR3 totals 13 residues.

This clonotype is medium-sized within its sample. CDR3: CAWSVRPPTANTEAFF. CDR3 nucleotides: TGTGCCTGGAGTGTAAGGCCTCCGACAGCGAACACTGAAGCTTTCTTT. The rearrangement joins TRBV30 to TRBJ1-1; possible D gene TRBD1, 5 bases. The CDR3 contains 16 residues. The germline V gene encodes CDR1 GTSNPN and CDR2 SVGIG (reference sequence). Trimming took 0 bases from V and 1 from J, leaving 15 bases between them. Full variable domain (missing parts from reference TRBV30 and TRBJ1-1): SQTIHQWPATLVQPVGSPLSLECTVEGTSNPNLYWYRQAAGRGLQLLFYSVGIGQISSEVPQNLSASRPQDRQFILSSKKLLLSDSGFYLCAWSVRPPTANTEAFFGQGTRLTVV.

This chain connects TRBV7-9 to TRBJ2-1; tentative D call: TRBD2 (5 bases). The CDR3 sequence is 14 residues long. Trimming cost V 5 bases and J 7 bases, with 15 bases left between them. Germline V gene lookup returns CDR1 SEHNR and CDR2 FQNEAQ (reference sequence). CDR3 sequence reads: CASSQHNGVNEQFF. The CDR3 DNA sequence: TGTGCCAGCAGCCAACATAACGGGGTAAATGAGCAGTTCTTC.

The chain recombines TRBV5-5 with TRBJ2-7, with a possible D match to TRBD1 (6 bases). The CDR3 covers 14 residues. Germline V CDR1 and CDR2: SGHKS, YYEKEE (reference sequence). Trimming left V 6 bases short and J 4 bases short, with 17 bases between. CDR3 loop: CASNSKGDSYEQYF. CDR3 DNA: TGTGCCAGCAATTCGAAGGGGGATTCGTACGAGCAGTACTTC.

In its sample, this clonotype was seen a few times. The V and J genes are TRBV6-4 and TRBJ2-2; D unclear. Germline values: CDR1 MRHNA, CDR2 SNTAGT. This CDR3 contains 15 residues. Trimming pared 7 bases from V and 6 bases from J, leaving 18 bases between. Here the CDR3 reads CASTFIKGFSGELFF. In nucleotides, the CDR3 is TGTGCCAGCACTTTCATAAAAGGGTTTTCCGGGGAGCTGTTTTTT.

This clonotype showed up just a few times. This chain uses TRBV10-3 with TRBJ2-7, with a tentative D call TRBD1 (7 bases). The CDR3 covers 15 residues. V dropped 4 bases and J dropped 2 bases, with 15 bases sitting between them. In germline, CDR1 is ENHRY, CDR2 SYGVKD. Here the CDR3 DNA reads TGTGCCATCAGTGGGGGAGGACAGGCCACCTACGAGCAGTACTTC. Translation: CAISGGGQATYEQYF.

This clonotype was seen more than once but under ten times. V and J are TRBV30 and TRBJ2-7; possibly TRBD2 for D (7 bases). V shed 2 bases and J shed 3 bases, with 11 bases lying between them. This CDR3 has 13 amino acids. Looked up from germline, CDR1 is GTSNPN and CDR2 is SVGIG (reference sequence). Here the CDR3 DNA reads TGTGCCTGGAGTACGGGGGGCCACTACGAGCAGTACTTC. Encoded protein: CAWSTGGHYEQYF.

DNA of the CDR3: TGTGCCAGCAGTTATCGACCGGGCAGAAGGACTGAAGCTTTCTTT. It codes for CASSYRPGRRTEAFF. This chain joins TRBV6-5 and TRBJ1-1; D unresolved. Germline CDR1 and CDR2: MNHEY and SVGAGI. The CDR3 has 15 residues. The ends were cut back, 3 bases at V and 5 bases at J, with 16 bases in the middle.

This clonotype occurred once. The chain recombines TRBV29-1 with TRBJ2-1; the match to TRBD2 covers 10 bases. The germline gives CDR1 SQVTM, CDR2 ANQGSEA. J gave up 10 bases and V 6 bases, and 9 bases lay outside the gene matches. The CDR3 spans 13 residues. CDR3 in amino acids: CSVPAGGPLEQFF. CDR3 bases: TGCAGCGTACCAGCGGGGGGGCCGTTAGAGCAGTTCTTC.

J is TRBJ1-5 and V is TRBV5-1, with D uncertain. The CDR3 is 13 residues long. With 4 bases removed from V and 4 bases from J, the gap between germline ends came to 9 bases. From germline, CDR1 is SGHRS and CDR2 YFSETQ. CDR3 nucleotide sequence: TGCGCCAGCAGCCCCGGTCAGAATCAGCCCCAGCATTTT. This codes for CASSPGQNQPQHF.

The chain combines TRBV10-2 with TRBJ1-5; D not resolved. From germline, CDR1 is WSHSY and CDR2 SAAADI. V lost 1 base and J lost 2, with 9 bases in between. This CDR3 contains 15 residues. Written as DNA, the CDR3 is TGCGCCAGCAGTGAGTTTTCGGCTGGCAATCAGCCCCAGCATTTT. It codes for CASSEFSAGNQPQHF.

V is TRBV6-2 or TRBV6-3 and J is TRBJ2-5, with D perhaps TRBD1 (5 bases). The V gene lost 5 bases and the J gene lost 4 bases, with 5 bases spanning the gap. Per germline, CDR1 MNHEY and CDR2 SVGEGT. The CDR3 spans 11 residues. The CDR3: CASSRGETQYF. The CDR3 DNA sequence: TGTGCCAGCAGTAGGGGAGAGACCCAGTACTTC.

This clonotype was seen only a few times. The chain uses TRBV7-2 and TRBJ2-1; 7 positions agree with TRBD2. The CDR3 is 11 amino acids. Germline V gene data show CDR1 as SGHTA and CDR2 as FQGNSA. With 9 bases clipped from V and 10 bases from J, the junction kept 6 bases outside the gene matches. CDR3 coding DNA: TGTGCCAGTGGGCGGGGGTACGAGCAGTTCTTC. This translates into CASGRGYEQFF.

The chain has TRBV27 and TRBJ2-7; D not resolved. Germline loops: CDR1 MNHEY, CDR2 SMNVEV (reference sequence). Deletions cut 0 bases from V and 2 bases from J, with 11 bases between. The CDR3 is 15 residues long. The CDR3 is CASSLSRQFTYEQYF. CDR3 DNA sequence: TGTGCCAGCAGTTTATCGCGGCAGTTCACCTACGAGCAGTACTTC.

This chain uses TRBV10-3 with TRBJ1-3, with D tentatively TRBD1 (5 bases). The CDR3 is 17 residues long. Germline V CDR1 and CDR2: ENHRY, SYGVKD. The V and J ends lost 0 bases and 11 bases respectively, with 23 bases between them. This CDR3 reads CAISESIAGLGLRAIYF. The CDR3 bases are TGTGCCATCAGTGAGTCGATCGCCGGCCTGGGACTCAGGGCCATATATTTT.

This clonotype was counted between two and nine times. This chain links TRBV6-1 with TRBJ1-4, with a tentative D call TRBD1 (5 bases). The length of the CDR3 is 15 residues. With 1 base removed from V and 8 bases from J, the gap between germline ends came to 14 bases. Germline V gene data show CDR1 as MNHNS and CDR2 as SASEGT. CDR3 in amino acids: CASSEDGGGGEKLFF. The DNA for the CDR3 is TGTGCCAGCAGTGAAGATGGGGGGGGTGGCGAAAAACTGTTTTTT.

This clonotype was observed a few times. V and J are TRBV5-1 and TRBJ1-1, with TRBD1 identical over 8 bases. The CDR3 contains 15 residues. V shed 4 bases and J 1 base; nucleotides not matched to a gene: 6. The germline V gene encodes CDR1 SGHRS and CDR2 YFSETQ. The CDR3 DNA is TGCGCCAGCAGCCTGACGGGGACAGGGAACACTGAAGCTTTCTTT. Its protein is CASSLTGTGNTEAFF. Drawing the rest from reference TRBV5-1 and TRBJ1-1, the complete variable domain is KAGVTQTPRYLIKTRGQQVTLSCSPISGHRSVSWYQQTPGQGLQFLFEYFSETQRNKGNFPGRFSGRQFSNSRSEMNVSTLELGDSALYLCASSLTGTGNTEAFFGQGTRLTVV.